The 10 T cell receptor beta chains below all came from one sample that was sequenced in a study of response to subunit inactivated influenza vaccine. Using its own MiXCR run on the RT-PCR reads, TCRdb lists one record per CDR3 protein. The sample shows fewer than 700,000 distinct CDR3 sequences, 10% to 15% of them seen only once. Sequencing was performed on PBMCs from blood, taken roughly 45 days after vaccination. These receptors all come from a man aged 50 or older who received an inactivated influenza vaccine.

This clonotype has a handful of counts. The chain joins TRBV20-1 to TRBJ2-3, with D uncertain. The CDR3 covers 12 residues. Per germline, CDR1 DFQATT and CDR2 SNEGSKA (reference sequence). The V and J ends lost 1 base and 4 bases respectively, with 6 bases between them. In DNA form, the CDR3 reads TGCAGTGCTAGAGTAACACCAGATACGCAGTATTTT. This sequence encodes CSARVTPDTQYF.

Of note for this clonotype: Mismatch with germline at one junction end may stem from a read error. This sequence joins TRBV28 and TRBJ2-5, with D possibly TRBD1 on 5 matching bases. The CDR3 runs to 14 residues. The germline CDR1 and CDR2 sequences are MDHEN and SYDVKM. CDR3 protein: CASSPTATQETHYF. Here the CDR3 DNA reads TGTGCCAGCAGTCCGACAGCTACCCAAGAGACCCACTACTTC.

V gene TRBV28 combines with J gene TRBJ2-5, with TRBD1 matching over 10 bases. Germline trimming cut 5 bases from V and 5 bases from J; bases unmatched to any gene: 11. The length of the CDR3 is 16 residues. Germline lookup yields CDR1 MDHEN and CDR2 SYDVKM. CDR3 in DNA: TGTGCCAGCAGTGATTCCAGGACAGGGGGAGGTGAGACCCAGTACTTC. Translating it yields CASSDSRTGGGETQYF.

The chain uses TRBV14 and TRBJ2-7; no clear D. The CDR3 covers 13 residues. The germline CDR1 and CDR2 sequences are SGHDN and FVKESK. V dropped 1 base and J dropped 6 bases, with 10 bases sitting between them. CDR3 DNA: TGTGCCAGCAGCCAAGTGATACTCGGCGAGCAGTACTTC. Its protein product is CASSQVILGEQYF.

V is TRBV11-2 and J is TRBJ2-3; 12 nucleotides line up with TRBD2. The germline gives CDR1 SGHAT, CDR2 FQNNGV. J lost 4 bases, V lost 4 bases, and 9 bases had no gene match. CDR3 length equals 17 residues. This CDR3 is CASSSPRLAGAADTQYF. In DNA form, the CDR3 reads TGTGCCAGCAGCTCCCCTAGACTAGCGGGGGCCGCAGATACGCAGTATTTT.

The V and J genes are TRBV6-1 and TRBJ2-7, with 7 bases lining up with TRBD1. Germline V lookup: CDR1 MNHNS, CDR2 SASEGT. The ends lost 6 bases at V and 5 bases at J; junction bases unmatched: 10. The CDR3 contains 14 residues. This CDR3 is CASSPTGSYHEQYF. The CDR3 coding sequence is TGTGCCAGCAGCCCGACAGGGTCCTATCACGAGCAGTACTTC.

The chain is built from TRBV6-5 and TRBJ2-5; D is possibly TRBD1 (6 bases). The V gene's germline CDR1 is MNHEY and CDR2 SVGAGI. There are 15 residues in the CDR3. Trimming took 2 bases from V and 1 from J, leaving 11 bases between them. CDR3 region: CASSYQGTIQETQYF. Here the CDR3 DNA reads TGTGCCAGCAGTTACCAGGGGACGATCCAAGAGACCCAGTACTTC.

This clonotype was seen a few times. CDR3 residues: CAISLGNSPLHF. Here the CDR3 DNA reads TGTGCCATCAGTCTAGGCAATTCACCCCTCCACTTT. This chain joins TRBV10-3 and TRBJ1-6; no definite D call. The CDR3 has 12 residues. The germline V and J ends were trimmed by 5 bases and 7 bases, with 6 bases remaining between them. Germline V lookup: CDR1 ENHRY, CDR2 SYGVKD.

This clonotype was recorded at least ten times. The rearrangement uses TRBV4-3 and TRBJ2-2; 10 positions match TRBD2. The trim removed 1 base at V and 5 bases at J, leaving 1 base unmatched. The CDR3 has 15 amino acids. Per the germline V gene, CDR1 is LGHNA and CDR2 is YSLEER. Written as DNA, the CDR3 is TGCGCCAGCAGCCAAGCGGGACTAGCGACCGGGGAGCTGTTTTTT. Translated, it gives CASSQAGLATGELFF.

The sample holds a few counts of this clonotype. The V gene is TRBV28, the J gene TRBJ2-6, with D unclear. This CDR3 contains 14 residues. The germline CDR1 and CDR2 sequences are MDHEN and SYDVKM. V was trimmed by 8 bases and J by 0 bases, leaving 8 bases between them. The CDR3 DNA reads as TGTGCCAGCCAAGACTTCTCTGGGGCCAACGTCCTGACTTTC. Protein product: CASQDFSGANVLTF.